The next 6 T cell receptor beta chains were all read from a single sample in a study of T cell changes during pregnancy in multiple sclerosis. Here immunoSEQ multiplex PCR was the method, and the copy in TCRdb shows in-frame clones only, minus some. The data contain approximately 66,000 clones, roughly 91% of them singletons. The specimen comprised CD8+ T cells from peripheral blood mononuclear cells, sampled before pregnancy. The receptors come from a female donor with multiple sclerosis, enrolled in a pregnancy study.

V is TRBV7-9 and J is TRBJ2-7; perhaps TRBD1 as D (6 bases). Germline V lookup: CDR1 SEHNR, CDR2 FQNEAQ (reference sequence). Deletions cut 8 bases from V and 4 bases from J, with 21 bases between. This CDR3 is built from 15 residues. The CDR3 here is CASGGSSPRGYEQYF. The DNA for the CDR3 is TGTGCCAGCGGGGGCAGCAGCCCACGGGGTTACGAGCAGTACTTC.

The chain couples TRBV27 to TRBJ1-5, with a possible D match to TRBD1 (6 bases). The ends were cut back, 3 bases at V and 6 bases at J, with 12 bases in the middle. The CDR3 consists of 14 residues. Germline loops: CDR1 MNHEY, CDR2 SMNVEV (reference sequence). The CDR3 nucleotides read TGTGCCAGCAGTTTGACAGGTGGAAGTCAGCCCCAGCATTTT. Translating gives CASSLTGGSQPQHF.

The chain carries TRBV5-1 and TRBJ2-1, with D possibly matching TRBD1 (5 bases). The V gene lost 5 bases and the J gene lost 3 bases, with 12 bases spanning the gap. The CDR3 loop spans 14 amino acids. The germline gives CDR1 SGHRS, CDR2 YFSETQ. The CDR3 reads CASRQDSLYNEQFF. In nucleotides, the CDR3 is TGCGCCAGCAGACAAGACAGCCTCTACAATGAGCAGTTCTTC.

The chain uses TRBV5-4 and TRBJ2-6; perhaps TRBD2 as D (6 bases). The CDR3 contains 16 residues. Trimming pared 0 bases from V and 4 bases from J, leaving 11 bases between. Looked up from germline, CDR1 is SGHNT and CDR2 is YYREEE (reference sequence). The CDR3 spells CASSLGGGSGANVLTF. As DNA, the CDR3 is TGTGCCAGCAGCTTGGGTGGGGGGTCAGGGGCCAACGTCCTGACTTTC.

V and J are TRBV6-1 and TRBJ2-7; tentatively, D is TRBD2 (6 bases). The V gene's germline CDR1 is MNHNS and CDR2 SASEGT. Trimming removed 4 bases at V and 0 bases at J, with 19 bases between. This CDR3 contains 17 residues. The CDR3 spells CASSGGVRGRTSYEQYF. As DNA, the CDR3 is TGTGCCAGCAGTGGAGGTGTCCGGGGGAGGACCTCCTACGAGCAGTACTTC.

The chain has TRBV7-2 and TRBJ2-7, with 7 bases identical to TRBD2. CDR3 length: 15 amino acids. Trimming took 1 base from V and 0 from J; bases not matched to a gene: 3. The V gene's germline CDR1 is SGHTA and CDR2 FQGNSA. Here the CDR3 DNA reads TGTGCCAGCAGCTTAGGGCGGGGGATCTCCTACGAGCAGTACTTC. As protein: CASSLGRGISYEQYF.